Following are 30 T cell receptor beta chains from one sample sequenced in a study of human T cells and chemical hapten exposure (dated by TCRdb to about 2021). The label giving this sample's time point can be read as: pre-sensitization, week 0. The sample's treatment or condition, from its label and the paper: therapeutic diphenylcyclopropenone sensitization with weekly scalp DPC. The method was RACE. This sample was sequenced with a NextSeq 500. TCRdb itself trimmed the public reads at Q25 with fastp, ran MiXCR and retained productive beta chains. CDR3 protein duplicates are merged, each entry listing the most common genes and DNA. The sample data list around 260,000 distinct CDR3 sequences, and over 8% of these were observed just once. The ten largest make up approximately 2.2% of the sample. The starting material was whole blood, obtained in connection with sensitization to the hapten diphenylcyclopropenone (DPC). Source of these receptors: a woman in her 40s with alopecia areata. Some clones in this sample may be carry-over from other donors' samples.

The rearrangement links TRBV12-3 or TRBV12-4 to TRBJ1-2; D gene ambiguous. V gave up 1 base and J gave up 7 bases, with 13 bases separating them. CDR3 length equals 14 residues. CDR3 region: CASSLGTTGAGYTF. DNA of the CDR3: TGTGCCAGCAGTTTAGGCACGACCGGCGCTGGCTACACCTTC.

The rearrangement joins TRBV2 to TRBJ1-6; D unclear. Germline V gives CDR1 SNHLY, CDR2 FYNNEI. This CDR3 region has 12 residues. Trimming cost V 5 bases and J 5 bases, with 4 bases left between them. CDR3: CASSQNNSPLHF. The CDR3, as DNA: TGTGCCAGCAGTCAGAATAATTCACCCCTCCACTTT.

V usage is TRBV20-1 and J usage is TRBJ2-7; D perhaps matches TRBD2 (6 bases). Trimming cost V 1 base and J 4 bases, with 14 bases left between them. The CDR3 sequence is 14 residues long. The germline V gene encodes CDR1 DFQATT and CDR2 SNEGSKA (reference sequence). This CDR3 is CSARASAGRYEQYF. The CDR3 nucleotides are TGCAGTGCTAGAGCTTCGGCGGGACGGTACGAGCAGTACTTC.

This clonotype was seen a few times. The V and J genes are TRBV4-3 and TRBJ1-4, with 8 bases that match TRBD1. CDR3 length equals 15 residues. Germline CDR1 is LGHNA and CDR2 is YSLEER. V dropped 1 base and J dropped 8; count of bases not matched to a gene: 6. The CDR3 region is CASSQGQGRQEKLFF. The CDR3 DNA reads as TGCGCCAGCAGCCAAGGACAGGGGAGGCAGGAAAAACTGTTTTTT.

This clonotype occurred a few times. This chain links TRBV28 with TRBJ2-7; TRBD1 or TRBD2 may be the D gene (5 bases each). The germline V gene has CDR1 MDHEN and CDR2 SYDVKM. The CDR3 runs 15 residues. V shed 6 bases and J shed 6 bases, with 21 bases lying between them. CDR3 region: CASRPPTVSGIEQYF. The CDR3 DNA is TGTGCCAGCAGACCACCGACAGTCTCGGGGATCGAGCAGTACTTC.

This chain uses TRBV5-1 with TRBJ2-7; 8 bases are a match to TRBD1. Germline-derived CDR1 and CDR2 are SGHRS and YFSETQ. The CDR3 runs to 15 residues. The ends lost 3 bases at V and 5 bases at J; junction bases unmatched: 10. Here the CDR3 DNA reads TGCGCCAGCAGCTCCGGACAGGGCTTTTCCGACGAGCAGTACTTC. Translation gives CASSSGQGFSDEQYF.

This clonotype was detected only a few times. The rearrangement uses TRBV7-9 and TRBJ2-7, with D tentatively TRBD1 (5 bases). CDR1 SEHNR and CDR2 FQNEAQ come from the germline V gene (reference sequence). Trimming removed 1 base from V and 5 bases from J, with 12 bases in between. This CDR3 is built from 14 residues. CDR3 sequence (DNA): TGTGCCAGCAGCTTAGAGACGCAGGGAAACGAGCAGTACTTC. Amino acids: CASSLETQGNEQYF.

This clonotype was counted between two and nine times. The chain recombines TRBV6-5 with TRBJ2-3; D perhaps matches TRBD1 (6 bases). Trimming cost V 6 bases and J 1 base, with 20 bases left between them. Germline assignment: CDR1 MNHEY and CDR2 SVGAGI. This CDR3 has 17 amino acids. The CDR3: CASSQNRVKRGTDTQYF. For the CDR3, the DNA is TGTGCCAGCAGCCAGAACAGGGTGAAGAGGGGCACAGATACGCAGTATTTT.

The CDR3 DNA reads as TGTGCCAGCAGTTCACTCTCGACAGCGGCTAATTCACCCCTCCACTTT. Translation: CASSSLSTAANSPLHF. This rearrangement joins TRBV27 to TRBJ1-6, with D possibly being TRBD1 (5 bases). CDR1 and CDR2 (germline): MNHEY, SMNVEV (reference sequence). The V end lost 4 bases, the J end lost 6 bases, and 16 bases lay between the germline ends. The CDR3 sequence is 16 residues long.

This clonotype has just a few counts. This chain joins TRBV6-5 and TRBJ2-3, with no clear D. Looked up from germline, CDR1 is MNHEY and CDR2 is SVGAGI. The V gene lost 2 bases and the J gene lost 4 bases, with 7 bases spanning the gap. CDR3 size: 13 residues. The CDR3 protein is CASSYQNADTQYF. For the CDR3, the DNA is TGTGCCAGCAGTTACCAAAACGCAGATACGCAGTATTTT.

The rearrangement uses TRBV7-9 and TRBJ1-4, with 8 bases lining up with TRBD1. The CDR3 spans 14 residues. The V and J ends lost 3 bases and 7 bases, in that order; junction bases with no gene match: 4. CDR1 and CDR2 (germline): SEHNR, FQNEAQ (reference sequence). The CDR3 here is CASSFRQGTEKLFF. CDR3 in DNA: TGTGCCAGCAGCTTTCGACAGGGGACTGAAAAACTGTTTTTT. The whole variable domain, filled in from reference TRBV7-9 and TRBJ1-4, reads DTGVSQNPRHKITKRGQNVTFRCDPISEHNRLYWYRQTLGQGPEFLTYFQNEAQLEKSRLLSDRFSAERPKGSFSTLEIQRTEQGDSAMYLCASSFRQGTEKLFFGSGTQLSVL.

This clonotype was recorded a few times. The CDR3 loop reads CASSPIRDQYQETQYF. The CDR3 DNA follows: TGTGCCAGCAGCCCAATCAGGGACCAGTACCAAGAGACCCAGTACTTC. V usage is TRBV7-9 and J usage is TRBJ2-5; perhaps D is TRBD1 or TRBD2 (5 bases each). V was cut by 5 bases and J by 0 bases, with 16 bases left in between. The CDR3 runs 16 residues. Germline V gene sequence: CDR1 SEHNR, CDR2 FQNEAQ (reference sequence).

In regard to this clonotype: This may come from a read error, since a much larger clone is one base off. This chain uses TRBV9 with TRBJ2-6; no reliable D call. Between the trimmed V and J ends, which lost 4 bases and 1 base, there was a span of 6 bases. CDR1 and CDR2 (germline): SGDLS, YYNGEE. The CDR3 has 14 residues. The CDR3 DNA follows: TGTGCCAGCAGCCCCTGGTCTGGGGCCAACGTCCTGACTTTC. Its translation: CASSPWSGANVLTF. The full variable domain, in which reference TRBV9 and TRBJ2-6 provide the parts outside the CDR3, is DSGVTQTPKHLITATGQRVTLRCSPRSGDLSVYWYQQSLDQGLQFLIQYYNGEERAKGNILERFSAQQFPDLHSELNLSSLELGDSALYFCASSPWSGANVLTFGAGSRLTVL.

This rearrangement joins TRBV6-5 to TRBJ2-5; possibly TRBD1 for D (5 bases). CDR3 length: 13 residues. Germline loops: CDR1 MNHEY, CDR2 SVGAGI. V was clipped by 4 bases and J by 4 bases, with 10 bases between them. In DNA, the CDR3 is TGTGCCAGCAGTTCTGACAGCCTAGAGACCCAGTACTTC. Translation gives CASSSDSLETQYF.

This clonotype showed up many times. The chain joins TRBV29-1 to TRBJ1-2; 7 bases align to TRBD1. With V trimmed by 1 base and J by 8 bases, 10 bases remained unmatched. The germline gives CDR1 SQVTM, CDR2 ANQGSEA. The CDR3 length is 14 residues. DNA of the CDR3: TGCAGCGTTGAAGGTCAACAGGGGATAGGGGGCTACACCTTC. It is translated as CSVEGQQGIGGYTF.

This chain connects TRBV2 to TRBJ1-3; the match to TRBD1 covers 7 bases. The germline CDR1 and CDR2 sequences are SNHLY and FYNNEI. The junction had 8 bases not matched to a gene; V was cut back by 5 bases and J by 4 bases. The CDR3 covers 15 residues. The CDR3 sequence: CASSPKQGSGNTIYF. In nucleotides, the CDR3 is TGTGCCAGCAGTCCGAAACAGGGGTCCGGAAACACCATATATTTT. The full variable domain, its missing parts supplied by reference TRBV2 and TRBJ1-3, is EPEVTQTPSHQVTQMGQEVILRCVPISNHLYFYWYRQILGQKVEFLVSFYNNEISEKSEIFDDQFSVERPDGSNFTLKIRSTKLEDSAMYFCASSPKQGSGNTIYFGEGSWLTVV.

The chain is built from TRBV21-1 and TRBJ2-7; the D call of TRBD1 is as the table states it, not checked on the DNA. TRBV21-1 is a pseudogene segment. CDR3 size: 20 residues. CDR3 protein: CASSKEGGDRGPDRSYEQYF. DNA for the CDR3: TGTGCCAGCAGCAAAGAAGGAGGCGACAGGGGCCCCGATAGAAGTTACGAGCAGTACTTC.

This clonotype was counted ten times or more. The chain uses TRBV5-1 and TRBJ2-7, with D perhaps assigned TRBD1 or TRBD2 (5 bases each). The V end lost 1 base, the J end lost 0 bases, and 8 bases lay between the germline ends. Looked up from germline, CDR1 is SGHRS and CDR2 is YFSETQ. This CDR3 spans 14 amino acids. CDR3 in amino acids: CASSLSGPSYEQYF. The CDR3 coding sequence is TGCGCCAGCAGCTTGTCGGGGCCCTCCTACGAGCAGTACTTC.

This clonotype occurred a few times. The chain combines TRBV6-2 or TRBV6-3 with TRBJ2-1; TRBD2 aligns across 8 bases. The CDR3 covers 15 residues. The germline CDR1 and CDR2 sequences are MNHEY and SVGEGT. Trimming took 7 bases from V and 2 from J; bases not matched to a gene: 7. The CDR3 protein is CASTPGGSPYNEQFF. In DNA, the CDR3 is TGTGCCAGCACCCCGGGGGGGTCCCCCTACAATGAGCAGTTCTTC.

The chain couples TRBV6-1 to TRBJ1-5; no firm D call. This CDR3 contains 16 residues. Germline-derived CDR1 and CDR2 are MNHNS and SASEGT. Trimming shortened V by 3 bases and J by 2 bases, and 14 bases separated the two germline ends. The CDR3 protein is CASSDLGRRGNQPQHF. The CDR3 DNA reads TGTGCCAGCAGTGATCTGGGGAGACGGGGCAATCAGCCCCAGCATTTT.

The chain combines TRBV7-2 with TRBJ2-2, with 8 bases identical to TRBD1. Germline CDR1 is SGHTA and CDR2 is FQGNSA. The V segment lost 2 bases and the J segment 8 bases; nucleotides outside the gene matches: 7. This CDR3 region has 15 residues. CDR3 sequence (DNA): TGTGCCAGCAGCTTAAATGGACAGGGCCAGGGGGAGCTGTTTTTT. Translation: CASSLNGQGQGELFF. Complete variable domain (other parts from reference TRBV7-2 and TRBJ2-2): GAGVSQSPSNKVTEKGKDVELRCDPISGHTALYWYRQSLGQGLEFLIYFQGNSAPDKSGLPSDRFSAERTGGSVSTLTIQRTQQEDSAVYLCASSLNGQGQGELFFGEGSRLTVL.

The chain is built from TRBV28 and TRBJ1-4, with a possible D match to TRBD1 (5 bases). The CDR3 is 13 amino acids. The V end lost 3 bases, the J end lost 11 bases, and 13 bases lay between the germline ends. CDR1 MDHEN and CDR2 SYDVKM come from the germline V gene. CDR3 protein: CASSLAGSSKLFF. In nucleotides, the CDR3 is TGTGCCAGCAGTTTGGCAGGGAGTTCCAAACTGTTTTTT.

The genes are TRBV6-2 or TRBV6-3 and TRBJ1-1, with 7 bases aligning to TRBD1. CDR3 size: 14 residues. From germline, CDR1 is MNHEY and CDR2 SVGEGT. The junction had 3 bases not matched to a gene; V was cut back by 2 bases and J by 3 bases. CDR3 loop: CASSYRTGHTEAFF. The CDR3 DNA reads TGTGCCAGCAGTTACCGGACAGGCCACACTGAAGCTTTCTTT.

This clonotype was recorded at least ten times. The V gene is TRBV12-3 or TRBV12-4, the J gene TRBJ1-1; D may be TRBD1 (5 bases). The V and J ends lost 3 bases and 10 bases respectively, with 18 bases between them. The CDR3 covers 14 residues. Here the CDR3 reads CASSFEGRFSLAFF. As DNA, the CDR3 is TGTGCCAGCAGTTTTGAGGGGCGGTTTAGTTTAGCTTTCTTT.

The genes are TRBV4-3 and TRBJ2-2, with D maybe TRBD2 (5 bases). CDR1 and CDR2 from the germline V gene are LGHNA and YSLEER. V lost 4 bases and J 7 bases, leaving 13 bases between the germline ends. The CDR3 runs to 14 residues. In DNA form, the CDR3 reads TGCGCCAGCAGCCCGTCCCCGGGGTACGGGGAGCTGTTTTTT. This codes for CASSPSPGYGELFF.

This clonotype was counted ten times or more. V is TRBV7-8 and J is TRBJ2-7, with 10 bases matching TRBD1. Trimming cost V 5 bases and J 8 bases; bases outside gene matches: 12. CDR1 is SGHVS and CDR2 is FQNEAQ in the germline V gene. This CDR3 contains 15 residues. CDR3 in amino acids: CASSLSGTGARQQYF. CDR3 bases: TGTGCCAGCAGCCTATCCGGGACAGGGGCCCGACAGCAGTACTTC. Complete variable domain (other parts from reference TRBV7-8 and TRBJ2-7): GAGVSQSPRYKVAKRGQDVALRCDPISGHVSLFWYQQALGQGPEFLTYFQNEAQLDKSGLPSDRFFAERPEGSVSTLKIQRTQQEDSAVYLCASSLSGTGARQQYFGPGTRLTVT.

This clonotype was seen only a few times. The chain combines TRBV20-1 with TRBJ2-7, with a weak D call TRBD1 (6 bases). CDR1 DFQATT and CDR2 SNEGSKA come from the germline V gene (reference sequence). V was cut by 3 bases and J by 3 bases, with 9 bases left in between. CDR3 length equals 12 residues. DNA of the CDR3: TGCAGTGCTAGTCTGGACAGCTACGAGCAGTACTTC. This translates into CSASLDSYEQYF.

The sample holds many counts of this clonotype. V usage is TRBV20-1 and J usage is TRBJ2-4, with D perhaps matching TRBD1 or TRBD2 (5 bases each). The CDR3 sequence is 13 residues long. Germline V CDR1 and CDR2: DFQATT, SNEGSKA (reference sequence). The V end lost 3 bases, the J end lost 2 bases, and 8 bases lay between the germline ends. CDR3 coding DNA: TGCAGTGCTAGCGGGGCGTCCAAAAACATTCAGTACTTC. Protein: CSASGASKNIQYF.

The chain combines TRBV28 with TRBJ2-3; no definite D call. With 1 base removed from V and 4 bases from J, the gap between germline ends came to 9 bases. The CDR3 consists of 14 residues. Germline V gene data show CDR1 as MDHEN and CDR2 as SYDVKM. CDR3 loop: CASSLSPGSDTQYF. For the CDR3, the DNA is TGTGCCAGCAGTTTATCCCCCGGCTCAGATACGCAGTATTTT.

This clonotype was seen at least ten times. The CDR3 here is CASSLETGDYTEAFF. The CDR3 nucleotides are TGCGCCAGCAGCTTAGAGACAGGGGACTACACTGAAGCTTTCTTT. The V and J genes are TRBV5-1 and TRBJ1-1; 8 nucleotides align to TRBD1. Germline V gives CDR1 SGHRS, CDR2 YFSETQ. The length of the CDR3 is 15 residues. V lost 2 bases and J lost 3; bases outside the gene matches: 6.